Below are 23 T cell receptor beta chains sequenced from a single sample in a study of T cell responses to AZD1222 COVID-19 vaccine (dated by TCRdb to the early 2020s). The sample's time point label, in plain terms: baseline before first vaccination. Libraries were built with the immunoSEQ multiplex PCR assay. TCRdb stores this immuneACCESS table with in-frame sequences only. Part of the clones is absent; in the studies checked, under half of the shortfall reflects unresolved V genes, and no reason is known for the rest. This sample lists 150,000 to 200,000 clones; almost 95% were detected once. The ten largest clonotypes hold 7% to 9.5% of the sample. The sequencing here drew on peripheral blood, taken on day 0 of AZD1222 vaccination. All receptors come from an adult in good health.

The rearrangement uses TRBV27 and TRBJ1-2; D remains unclear. The CDR3 runs 13 residues. Trimming shortened V by 5 bases and J by 8 bases, and 15 bases separated the two germline ends. CDR1 MNHEY and CDR2 SMNVEV come from the germline V gene (reference sequence). The CDR3 DNA follows: TGTGCCAGCAGTACCTCAGGTTCCCGGGGCTACACCTTC. Protein sequence: CASSTSGSRGYTF.

As to this clone: Other DNA sequences within the sample encode an identical CDR3. The rearrangement joins TRBV27 to TRBJ2-2; D remains ambiguous. The CDR3 length is 12 residues. Per germline, CDR1 MNHEY and CDR2 SMNVEV (reference sequence). V lost 5 bases to trimming and J lost 7 bases, with 8 bases between them. DNA for the CDR3: TGTGCCAGCAGTCCGCCGGGCGGGGAGCTGTTTTTT. It encodes CASSPPGGELFF.

The rearrangement links TRBV11-2 to TRBJ2-5; 14 positions match TRBD2. In germline, CDR1 is SGHAT, CDR2 FQNNGV. The CDR3 extends over 19 amino acids. V was pared by 1 base and J by 2 bases, with 9 bases of the junction left unmatched. Here the CDR3 reads CASSLVLGLAGVRQETQYF. The CDR3 nucleotides read TGTGCCAGCAGCTTAGTCCTGGGACTAGCGGGAGTTAGGCAAGAGACCCAGTACTTC.

The V call is TRBV21-1, the J call TRBJ2-3; the DNA was not used to check the table's D call, TRBD1. TRBV21-1 is termed a pseudogene. The CDR3 is 17 amino acids. CDR3: CASSGLSGTESTDTQYF. The CDR3 bases are TGTGCCAGCAGCGGACTATCCGGGACAGAGAGCACAGATACGCAGTATTTT.

This clone turned up a few times. The CDR3 sequence is CASSPMTSGSVEQYF. The CDR3 DNA is TGCGCCAGCAGCCCCATGACTAGCGGGAGTGTGGAGCAGTACTTC. The rearrangement uses TRBV5-1 and TRBJ2-7; the match to TRBD2 covers 12 bases. The CDR3 is 15 amino acids. CDR1 is SGHRS, CDR2 YFSETQ, per germline. After removal of 4 bases from V and 7 bases from J, the junction contained 9 bases not matched to a gene.

The chain is built from TRBV11-3 and TRBJ2-1, with D perhaps TRBD2 (6 bases). This CDR3 has 18 amino acids. V lost 1 base to trimming and J lost 8 bases, with 24 bases between them. Germline values: CDR1 SGHNT, CDR2 YENEEA. The CDR3 protein is CASSLATPPGVRFHEQFF. CDR3 DNA sequence: TGTGCCAGCAGCTTAGCCACTCCTCCGGGGGTTAGATTCCATGAGCAGTTCTTC.

This clone has just one count. This chain uses TRBV24-1 with TRBJ2-7, with 9 bases identical to TRBD1. Germline CDR1 KGHDR, CDR2 SFDVKD. The CDR3 totals 11 residues. After removal of 12 bases from V and 5 bases from J, the junction contained 4 bases not matched to a gene. The CDR3 nucleotides read TGTGCCGCAGGGACAGGGAACGAGCAGTACTTC. Residues: CAAGTGNEQYF.

CDR3 amino acids: CATSKATGSGNTIYF. The CDR3 DNA reads TGTGCCACCAGCAAGGCCACAGGCTCTGGAAACACCATATATTTT. The chain links TRBV15 to TRBJ1-3; D might be TRBD1 (5 bases). Germline-derived CDR1 and CDR2 are LNHNV and YYDKDF (reference sequence). Trimming cost V 4 bases and J 0 bases, with 10 bases left between them. The CDR3 loop spans 15 amino acids.

This rearrangement joins TRBV6-5 to TRBJ1-6; D is undetermined. The CDR3 is made up of 13 amino acids. CDR1 is MNHEY and CDR2 is SVGAGI in the germline V gene. V was trimmed by 6 bases and J by 7 bases, leaving 10 bases between them. The CDR3 is CASSSRINSPLHF. DNA for the CDR3: TGTGCCAGCAGCTCGCGGATAAATTCACCCCTCCACTTT.

This sequence joins TRBV7-3 and TRBJ2-6; possible D gene TRBD2, 5 bases. The CDR3 is 15 amino acids. Germline CDR1 and CDR2: SGHTA and FQGTGA. V lost 7 bases to trimming and J lost 0 bases, with 10 bases between them. CDR3: CASTLGSSGANVLTF. The CDR3, as DNA: TGTGCCAGCACCCTGGGGAGCTCTGGGGCCAACGTCCTGACTTTC.

The chain employs TRBV4-2 and TRBJ2-5; D gene ambiguous. This CDR3 spans 16 amino acids. Trimming left V 1 base short and J 0 bases short, with 12 bases between. Germline V gene data show CDR1 as LGHNA and CDR2 as YNFKEQ. CDR3 amino acids: CASSQGTVMYQETQYF. CDR3 nucleotide sequence: TGTGCCAGCAGCCAAGGCACAGTTATGTACCAAGAGACCCAGTACTTC.

The chain is built from TRBV14 and TRBJ2-1; D is unclear. Trimming took 1 base from V and 0 from J, leaving 10 bases between them. The CDR3 loop spans 16 amino acids. Germline V CDR1 and CDR2: SGHDN, FVKESK. CDR3 bases: TGTGCCAGCAGCCAAGCGGGCAGGCCCTCCTACAATGAGCAGTTCTTC. Residues: CASSQAGRPSYNEQFF.

The CDR3 sequence is CASSQDGEWNTEAFF. The CDR3 DNA is TGTGCCAGCAGTCAGGACGGCGAGTGGAACACTGAAGCTTTCTTT. This chain uses TRBV6-5 with TRBJ1-1; D gene ambiguous. Germline-derived CDR1 and CDR2 are MNHEY and SVGAGI. V was cut by 5 bases and J by 1 base, with 14 bases left in between. The CDR3 is made up of 15 amino acids.

The chain joins TRBV3-1 (or the pseudogene TRBV3-2) to TRBJ2-5, with D possibly matching TRBD1 (6 bases). V was pared by 3 bases and J by 0 bases, with 8 bases between. Germline assignment: CDR1 LGHDT and CDR2 YNNKEL (reference sequence). The CDR3 extends over 14 amino acids. This CDR3 reads CASSQDRDQETQYF. The DNA of the CDR3 is TGTGCCAGCAGCCAGGACAGAGACCAAGAGACCCAGTACTTC.

The V gene is TRBV6-6, the J gene TRBJ2-3, with a weak D call TRBD1 (5 bases). V lost 2 bases and J lost 4, with 16 bases in between. This CDR3 comprises 16 residues. From germline, CDR1 is MNHNY and CDR2 SVGAGI (reference sequence). The CDR3 DNA sequence: TGTGCCAGCAGTTACCCGAAAGCAGGGATGGCAGATACGCAGTATTTT. It codes for CASSYPKAGMADTQYF.

Note on this clone: The same CDR3 also results from other DNA sequences found in this sample. The J gene is TRBJ2-5, the V gene TRBV29-1, with D perhaps matching TRBD1 (6 bases). This CDR3 has 12 amino acids. V lost 6 bases to trimming and J lost 4 bases, with 12 bases between them. CDR1 is SQVTM, CDR2 ANQGSEA, per germline. In nucleotides, the CDR3 is TGCAGCGTCCAGGGGCGCCGAGAGACCCAGTACTTC. Translated: CSVQGRRETQYF. Complete variable domain (other parts from reference TRBV29-1 and TRBJ2-5): SAVISQKPSRDICQRGTSLTIQCQVDSQVTMMFWYRQQPGQSLTLIATANQGSEATYESGFVIDKFPISRPNLTFSTLTVSNMSPEDSSIYLCSVQGRRETQYFGPGTRLLVL.

This sequence joins TRBV7-8 and TRBJ2-7; D not resolved. Germline CDR1 and CDR2: SGHVS and FQNEAQ. Trimming pared 0 bases from V and 0 bases from J, leaving 3 bases between. CDR3 size: 13 residues. The CDR3 DNA follows: TGTGCCAGCAGCTTAGCCAGCTCCTACGAGCAGTACTTC. Its protein product is CASSLASSYEQYF.

V usage is TRBV3-1 (or the pseudogene TRBV3-2) and J usage is TRBJ2-5; TRBD1 might be the D (6 bases). The V and J ends lost 5 bases and 2 bases respectively, with 15 bases between them. The germline V gene encodes CDR1 LGHDT and CDR2 YNNKEL (reference sequence). This CDR3 has 15 residues. CDR3: CASSGLGTPQETQYF. CDR3 DNA sequence: TGTGCCAGCAGCGGCCTTGGGACACCTCAAGAGACCCAGTACTTC.

The chain uses TRBV15 and TRBJ1-3; no definite D call. The V and J ends lost 8 bases and 0 bases respectively, with 5 bases between them. The CDR3 has 12 amino acids. Germline-derived CDR1 and CDR2 are LNHNV and YYDKDF (reference sequence). In DNA form, the CDR3 reads TGTGCCACCGGTGCCTCTGGAAACACCATATATTTT. This codes for CATGASGNTIYF.

This clone has more than one count but fewer than ten. CDR3: CASSSTGAYEQYF. As DNA, the CDR3 is TGTGCCAGCAGCTCCACAGGAGCCTACGAGCAGTACTTC. V and J are TRBV7-9 and TRBJ2-7; perhaps TRBD1 as D (5 bases). Germline CDR1 and CDR2: SEHNR and FQNEAQ (reference sequence). This CDR3 spans 13 amino acids. V lost 4 bases to trimming and J lost 2 bases, with 9 bases between them.

The chain recombines TRBV19 with TRBJ1-1, with 8 nucleotides matching TRBD1. Germline loops: CDR1 LNHDA, CDR2 SQIVND (reference sequence). This CDR3 is built from 13 residues. J lost 5 bases, V lost 5 bases, and 4 bases had no gene match. The CDR3: CASSSTGVTEAFF. The CDR3 DNA follows: TGTGCCAGTAGTTCGACAGGGGTGACTGAAGCTTTCTTT.

The chain combines TRBV9 with TRBJ1-1; TRBD1 is a possible D gene (5 bases). Germline V lookup: CDR1 SGDLS, CDR2 YYNGEE. V lost 3 bases and J lost 2, with 11 bases in between. The CDR3 length is 14 residues. CDR3 in amino acids: CASSESGGNTEAFF. CDR3 nucleotide sequence: TGTGCCAGCAGCGAGTCGGGGGGAAACACTGAAGCTTTCTTT.

The genes are TRBV19 and TRBJ1-1, with D uncertain. The CDR3 covers 13 residues. CDR1 and CDR2 from the germline V gene are LNHDA and SQIVND (reference sequence). The V end was cut by 7 bases, the J end by 6 bases, with 15 bases between. This chain's CDR3 is CASTAVGVPEAFF. The CDR3 nucleotides read TGTGCCAGTACGGCTGTCGGGGTACCTGAAGCTTTCTTT.